The rows below give T cell receptor beta chains drawn from one sample of a study of response to subunit inactivated influenza vaccine. One entry per CDR3 protein results from TCRdb running MiXCR on the RT-PCR reads. The sample shows about 700,000 distinct CDR3 sequences, around 15% of them seen only once. The specimen comprised PBMCs from blood, sampled around 15 days before vaccination. The receptor source for this set is a man aged 45-65 years who received an inactivated influenza vaccine. Each CDR3 is given with its conserved first and last residue. The order of the fields is J gene, D gene, clone size, V gene, CDR3 DNA, CDR3 protein. A D gene is named only where the DNA matches it firmly. For some rows the clone size is stated as once, few or many, or as a class when expanded; others skip it.

TRBJ2-7	.	few	TRBV7-9	TGTGCCAGCAGCGATCCCCTCGACAGGTCTTCGAACGAGCAGTACTTC	CASSDPLDRSSNEQYF
TRBJ2-7	.	.	TRBV6-2/TRBV6-3	TGTGCCAGCAGAAACGCCAGGGGCCTCCCAACCTACGAGCAGTACTTC	CASRNARGLPTYEQYF
TRBJ2-7	TRBD1	.	TRBV13	TGTGCCAGCAGCCAAGGGGCAGGGGGCCAGTACGAGCAGTACTTC	CASSQGAGGQYEQYF
TRBJ2-3	.	few	TRBV28	TGTGCCAGCAGTTTATTTTCGGGGCCCACAGATACGCAGTATTTT	CASSLFSGPTDTQYF
TRBJ1-1	.	.	TRBV10-3	TGTGCCATCGCGTCCGGGATGAACACTGAAGCTTTCTTT	CAIASGMNTEAFF
TRBJ2-7	.	.	TRBV2	TGTGCCAGCAGGCGAGCCAGACAGTTATCCTACGAGCAGTACTTC	CASRRARQLSYEQYF
TRBJ1-1	TRBD1	.	TRBV29-1	TGCAGCGCTGTACCCGGGACAGTCGAAGCTTTCTTT	CSAVPGTVEAFF
TRBJ2-1	.	few	TRBV29-1	TGCAGCGTCGAGGCCTTCAATGAGCAGTTCTTC	CSVEAFNEQFF
TRBJ1-1	TRBD1	few	TRBV12-3/TRBV12-4	TGTGCCAGCCTTAGAGGACAGGCCGCTATTTTGAACACTGAAGCTTTCTTT	CASLRGQAAILNTEAFF
TRBJ2-5	.	.	TRBV20-1	TGCAGTGCTAGAGATGTCGGCCCCCGTAATCGGAGGGAGGAGACCCAGTACTTC	CSARDVGPRNRREETQYF
TRBJ2-3	TRBD1	few	TRBV7-2	TGTGCCAGCAGCAGCAGGGGGCTTACGCAGTATTTT	CASSSRGLTQYF
TRBJ2-1	TRBD2	.	TRBV27	TGTGCCAGCAGCCCCGGGACTAGGGGGACTGAGCAGTTCTTC	CASSPGTRGTEQFF
TRBJ1-6	.	many	TRBV4-1	TGCGCCAGCAGCCAAGAATCAACACGGGACCTCTCATTTAATTCACCCCTCCACTTT	CASSQESTRDLSFNSPLHF
TRBJ2-2	.	.	TRBV29-1	TGCAGCGTACCGGGACAGAACACCGGGGAGCTGTTTTTT	CSVPGQNTGELFF
TRBJ2-1	.	.	TRBV5-1	TGCGCCAGCAGCGGAAGCAGGAATGAGCAGTTCTTC	CASSGSRNEQFF
TRBJ2-7	.	.	TRBV4-1	TGCGCCAGCAGCCAAGATCGGCACGGGGTTTCCCGCTCCTACGAGCAGTACTTC	CASSQDRHGVSRSYEQYF
TRBJ2-2	.	few	TRBV29-1	TGCAGCGCCCTCAGGGCCGGGGAGCTGTTTTTT	CSALRAGELFF
TRBJ2-3	TRBD1	.	TRBV5-5	TGTGCCAGCAGCTGGGGACAGGGAGGCACAGATACGCAGTATTTT	CASSWGQGGTDTQYF
TRBJ2-1	TRBD2	.	TRBV20-1	TGCAGTGCTAGAGATGGGGGTAGCGGGCGTTACAATGAGCAGTTCTTC	CSARDGGSGRYNEQFF
TRBJ2-3	TRBD1	.	TRBV10-3	TGTGCCATCAGTGAGTCGATCACGAATCGGATTCCCGGGACAGGGTGGACAGATACGCAGTATTTT	CAISESITNRIPGTGWTDTQYF
TRBJ1-5	.	many	TRBV30	TGTGCCTGGAGTTCGGGGTCGAGCAATCAGCCCCAGCATTTT	CAWSSGSSNQPQHF
TRBJ2-1	TRBD2	.	TRBV6-6	TGTGCCAGCAGAGGGACTAGCGGGGGGGCCTCCTACAATGAGCAGTTCTTC	CASRGTSGGASYNEQFF
TRBJ1-2	.	few	TRBV20-1	TGCAGTGCTAGCCCTCAGTCTAACTATGGCTACACCTTC	CSASPQSNYGYTF
TRBJ2-5	.	few	TRBV4-1	TGCGCCAGCAGCCAATATCTCGAACCAGTGGGGAAAGAGACCCAGTACTTC	CASSQYLEPVGKETQYF
TRBJ2-3	.	.	TRBV24-1	TGTGCCACCAGTGGGGGACTTTTCACAGATACGCAGTATTTT	CATSGGLFTDTQYF
TRBJ1-1	.	.	TRBV18	TGTGCCAGCTCACATCCGGGACCCCCTGAAGCTTTCTTT	CASSHPGPPEAFF
TRBJ1-1	TRBD1	.	TRBV12-3/TRBV12-4	TGTGCCGCACGACAGGGGGCCTTGAACACTGAAGCTTTCTTT	CAARQGALNTEAFF
TRBJ2-7	TRBD1	.	TRBV4-3	TGCGCCAGCAGCCAAGATCCGACAGGGGGGCCCTACGAGCAGTACTTC	CASSQDPTGGPYEQYF
TRBJ2-5	.	few	TRBV10-3	TGTGCCATCAGTGAGACAGTAACAGGCGGTCGGGAGACCCAGTACTTC	CAISETVTGGRETQYF
TRBJ1-1	.	few	TRBV20-1	TGCAGTGCTAGTAGTACGAACACTGAAGCTTTCTTT	CSASSTNTEAFF
TRBJ2-1	.	.	TRBV10-3	TGTGCCATCAGCCCGGGACATGACAATGAGCAGTTCTTC	CAISPGHDNEQFF
TRBJ2-3	.	.	TRBV6-1	TGTGCCAGCAGTCAAAGTCTGGGCGATGAAGATACGCAGTATTTT	CASSQSLGDEDTQYF
TRBJ1-2	TRBD1	.	TRBV15	TGTGCCACCAGCAGGACAGGGGGGGTTGGCTACACCTTC	CATSRTGGVGYTF
TRBJ2-5	TRBD1	.	TRBV28	TGTGCCAGCATCTCAACCGGGACAGAAGAGACCCAGTACTTC	CASISTGTEETQYF
TRBJ2-5	.	few	TRBV28	TGTGCCAGCAGTCTCCGGGTTAAGTTGGAGACCCAGTACTTC	CASSLRVKLETQYF
TRBJ2-1	TRBD2	.	TRBV29-1	TGCAGCCCCGCCAGACTAGCGGGCCATGAGCAGTTCTTC	CSPARLAGHEQFF
TRBJ2-7	TRBD1	few	TRBV28	TGTGCCAGCAGTCCGGAGGGTGGGACAGGGATTTCCTACGAGCAGTACTTC	CASSPEGGTGISYEQYF
TRBJ2-3	TRBD2	.	TRBV6-4	TGTGCCAGCAGTGACTCGACTAGCCCAGATACGCAGTATTTT	CASSDSTSPDTQYF
TRBJ2-1	.	many	TRBV27	TGTGCCAGCAGTTTCGGGGGCCTAACGCAGGGGCCCAATGAGCAGTTCTTC	CASSFGGLTQGPNEQFF
TRBJ2-2	TRBD2	few	TRBV5-6	TGTGCCAGCAGCTTGTTACTAGCGGGAGTGTTCACCGGGGAGCTGTTTTTT	CASSLLLAGVFTGELFF
TRBJ2-5	TRBD1	.	TRBV30	TGTGCCTGGAGTGTACAGGGGGTGGAGACCCAGTACTTC	CAWSVQGVETQYF
TRBJ2-5	.	.	TRBV25-1	TGTGCCAGCAGTGGGCTGGGAGGAAAGACCCAGTACTTC	CASSGLGGKTQYF
TRBJ1-6	TRBD1	.	TRBV7-8	TGTGCCAGCAGCTTCGAGACAGGGCATAATTCACCCCTCCACTTT	CASSFETGHNSPLHF
TRBJ1-1	TRBD1	many	TRBV7-9	TGTGCCAGCAGCTTCGGGACAGTGAACACTGAAGCTTTCTTT	CASSFGTVNTEAFF
TRBJ1-4	.	.	TRBV2	TGTGCCAGTATGGGGACGGCAAATGAAAAACTGTTTTTT	CASMGTANEKLFF
TRBJ2-3	TRBD1	few	TRBV12-3/TRBV12-4	TGTGCCAGCAGTAGAGGGGGCTGGACAGATACGCAGTATTTT	CASSRGGWTDTQYF
TRBJ2-2	.	.	TRBV28	TGTGCCAGCAGTTTATTCGGGAGGGAGCTGTTTTTT	CASSLFGRELFF
TRBJ2-2	TRBD2	.	TRBV5-1	TGCGCCAGCAGAGTACTAGCGGGAGCTTCGAACACCGGGGAGCTGTTTTTT	CASRVLAGASNTGELFF
TRBJ2-3	.	.	TRBV20-1	TGCAGTGCTAGAGCGAGCGCGGGGACAGATACGCAGTATTTT	CSARASAGTDTQYF
TRBJ2-3	.	.	TRBV12-3/TRBV12-4	TGTGCCAGCAGTAAAGGGGGTCTTAACACAGATACGCAGTATTTT	CASSKGGLNTDTQYF
TRBJ2-5	.	many	TRBV15	TGTGCCACCAGCAGAGATTATCAGGGGGGTGGAGAGACCCAGTACTTC	CATSRDYQGGGETQYF
TRBJ2-2	TRBD2	.	TRBV7-8	TGTGCCAGCAGCTCATCCGGGACTAGCGGGGCCCACACCGGGGAGCTGTTTTTT	CASSSSGTSGAHTGELFF